This TCR beta chain was obtained from a study of Ad26.COV2.S vaccination and SARS-CoV-2 variants. V lost 2 bases to trimming and J lost 5 bases, with 11 bases between them. CDR1 is MDHEN and CDR2 is SYDVKM in the germline V gene. The CDR3 loop spans 14 amino acids. Here immunoSEQ multiplex PCR was the method, and the copy in TCRdb shows in-frame clones only, minus some. Of 290,000 or so clones listed, more than 70% are singletons. The treatment was: some 20 received Ad26.COV2.S at low or high dose, single or two shots; several received placebo; per-sample allocation not given. Material that was analyzed had been drawn on day 63 after the first vaccine or placebo injection. The sample came from a Boston adult aged 18-55 years.

The source material was peripheral blood, sampled in a trial of Ad26.COV2.S vaccine versus placebo. The TCR sequence derives from a person aged 18-65 years who received the Ad26.COV2.S COVID-19 vaccine or a placebo. This chain links TRBV28 with TRBJ2-3, with D maybe TRBD2 (6 bases). In nucleotides, the CDR3 is TGTGCCAGCAGTTTACTTGCGGGGCGAGATACGCAGTATTTT. Its translation: CASSLLAGRDTQYF.